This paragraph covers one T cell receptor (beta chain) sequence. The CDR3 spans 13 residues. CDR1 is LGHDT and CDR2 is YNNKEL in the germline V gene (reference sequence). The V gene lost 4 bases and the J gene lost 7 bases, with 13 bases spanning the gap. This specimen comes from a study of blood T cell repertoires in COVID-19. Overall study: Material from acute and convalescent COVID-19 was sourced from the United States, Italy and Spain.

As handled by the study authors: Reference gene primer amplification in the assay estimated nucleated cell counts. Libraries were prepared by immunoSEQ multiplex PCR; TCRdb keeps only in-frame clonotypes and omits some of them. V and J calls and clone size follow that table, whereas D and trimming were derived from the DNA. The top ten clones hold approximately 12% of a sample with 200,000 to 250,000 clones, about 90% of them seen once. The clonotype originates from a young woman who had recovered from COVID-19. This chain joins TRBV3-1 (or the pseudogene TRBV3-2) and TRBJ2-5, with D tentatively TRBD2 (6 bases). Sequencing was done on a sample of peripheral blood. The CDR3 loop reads CASSLRQEGTQYF. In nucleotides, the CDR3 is TGTGCCAGCAGCCTACGTCAGGAGGGGACCCAGTACTTC.